This T cell receptor beta chain was recovered during a study of T cell responses to AZD1222 COVID-19 vaccine. Profiled with immunoSEQ multiplex PCR; TCRdb holds only in-frame clones, not every one. The table lists 150,000 or so clones, roughly 92% of them singletons. V lost 0 bases and J 3 bases, leaving 12 bases between the germline ends. Germline CDR1 reads MNHEY; CDR2 reads SVGEGT. This CDR3 has 16 amino acids. The sequence derives from an adult in good health. V gene TRBV6-2 or TRBV6-3 combines with J gene TRBJ2-1; D gene unclear. The sequencing used peripheral blood, collected on day 0 of AZD1222 vaccination. CDR3 loop: CASSYSTRPGYNEQFF. The CDR3 DNA reads TGTGCCAGCAGTTACTCGACCCGGCCAGGCTACAATGAGCAGTTCTTC.